This T cell receptor (beta chain) was sequenced in a study of identical twins. This clonotype was found a few times. MiXCR was run by TCRdb on the 5' RACE reads, yielding one entry per CDR3 protein. The repertoire holds 690,000 or so distinct CDR3 sequences, about 9.4% seen once, with about 0.98% in the top ten. The germline gives CDR1 SEHNR, CDR2 FQNEAQ (reference sequence). The V end was cut by 7 bases, the J end by 1 base, with 13 bases between. The CDR3 runs 14 residues. The data were also submitted as part of a second study, on yellow fever vaccine responses in identical twins.

This sequence originates from a young woman in good health. The sequenced sample consisted of PBMCs. This chain links TRBV7-9 with TRBJ1-2, with D unresolved. The CDR3 DNA reads TGTGCCAGCACCACACAGATACTTAACTATGGCTACACCTTC. Residues: CASTTQILNYGYTF. The full variable domain, with the rest looked up from reference TRBV7-9 and TRBJ1-2, is DTGVSQNPRHKITKRGQNVTFRCDPISEHNRLYWYRQTLGQGPEFLTYFQNEAQLEKSRLLSDRFSAERPKGSFSTLEIQRTEQGDSAMYLCASTTQILNYGYTFGSGTRLTVV.